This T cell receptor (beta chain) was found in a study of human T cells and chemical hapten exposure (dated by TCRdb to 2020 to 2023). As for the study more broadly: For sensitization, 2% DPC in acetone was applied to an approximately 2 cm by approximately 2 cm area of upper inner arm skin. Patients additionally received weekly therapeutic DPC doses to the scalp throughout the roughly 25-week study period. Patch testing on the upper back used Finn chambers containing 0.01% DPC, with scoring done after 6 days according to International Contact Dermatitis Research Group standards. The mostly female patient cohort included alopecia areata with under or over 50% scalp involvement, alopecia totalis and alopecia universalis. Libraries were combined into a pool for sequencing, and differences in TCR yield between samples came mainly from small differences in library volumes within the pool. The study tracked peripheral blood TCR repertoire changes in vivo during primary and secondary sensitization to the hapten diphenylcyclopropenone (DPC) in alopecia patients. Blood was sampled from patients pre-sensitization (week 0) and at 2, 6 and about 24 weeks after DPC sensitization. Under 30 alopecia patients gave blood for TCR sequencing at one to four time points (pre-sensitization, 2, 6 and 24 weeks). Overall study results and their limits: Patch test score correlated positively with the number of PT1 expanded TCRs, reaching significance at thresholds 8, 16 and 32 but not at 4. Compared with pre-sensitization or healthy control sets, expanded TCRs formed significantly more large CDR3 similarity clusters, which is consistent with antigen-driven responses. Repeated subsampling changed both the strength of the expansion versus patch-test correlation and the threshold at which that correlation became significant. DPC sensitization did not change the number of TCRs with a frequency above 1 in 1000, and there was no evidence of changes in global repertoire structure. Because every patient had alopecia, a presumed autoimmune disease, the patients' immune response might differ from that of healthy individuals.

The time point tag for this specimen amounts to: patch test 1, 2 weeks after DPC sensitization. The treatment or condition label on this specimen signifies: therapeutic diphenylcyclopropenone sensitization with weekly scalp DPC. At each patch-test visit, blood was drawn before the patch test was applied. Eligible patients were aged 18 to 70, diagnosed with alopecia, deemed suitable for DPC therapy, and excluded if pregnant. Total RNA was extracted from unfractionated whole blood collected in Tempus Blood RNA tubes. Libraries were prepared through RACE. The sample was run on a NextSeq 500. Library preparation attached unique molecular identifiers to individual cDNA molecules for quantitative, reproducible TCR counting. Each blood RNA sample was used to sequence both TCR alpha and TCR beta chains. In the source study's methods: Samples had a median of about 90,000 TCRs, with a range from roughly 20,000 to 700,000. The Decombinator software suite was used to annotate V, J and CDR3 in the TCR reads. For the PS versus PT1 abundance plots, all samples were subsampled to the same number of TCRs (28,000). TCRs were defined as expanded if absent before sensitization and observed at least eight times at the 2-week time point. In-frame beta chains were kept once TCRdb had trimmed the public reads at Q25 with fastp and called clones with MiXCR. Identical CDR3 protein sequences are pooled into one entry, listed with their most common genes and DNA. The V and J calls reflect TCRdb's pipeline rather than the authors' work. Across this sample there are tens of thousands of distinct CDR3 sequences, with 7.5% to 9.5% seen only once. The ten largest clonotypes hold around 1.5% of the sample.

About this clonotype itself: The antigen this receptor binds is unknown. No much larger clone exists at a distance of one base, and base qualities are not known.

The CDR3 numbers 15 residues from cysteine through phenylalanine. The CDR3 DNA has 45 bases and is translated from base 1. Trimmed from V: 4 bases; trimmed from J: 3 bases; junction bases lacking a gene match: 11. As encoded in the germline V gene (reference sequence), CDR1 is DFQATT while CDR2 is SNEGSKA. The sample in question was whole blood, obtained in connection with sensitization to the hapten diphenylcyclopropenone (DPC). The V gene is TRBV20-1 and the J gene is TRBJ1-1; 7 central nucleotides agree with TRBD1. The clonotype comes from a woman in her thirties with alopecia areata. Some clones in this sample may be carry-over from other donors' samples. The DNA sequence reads TGCAGTGCTAAGCCTACCAGGGGGTGTCACACTGAAGCTTTCTTT. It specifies CSAKPTRGCHTEAFF.